This record looks at one T cell receptor beta chain sequence and its context. Its target is not known. The record originates from a study of radiotherapy plus CTLA-4 blockade in lung cancer. Looking at the study overall: Patients showed objective responses in about 18% of cases and disease control in under 35%.

Those with chemo-refractory metastatic non-small-cell lung cancer were treated with focal radiation combined with CTLA-4 blockade using ipilimumab. This CDR3 is 15 amino acids long. V lost 1 base and J lost 3; bases outside the gene matches: 6. CDR1 and CDR2 (germline): SGHTA, FQGNSA. Findings and limits, study-wide: Early blood T cell clone changes and increased post-radiation serum interferon-beta were reportedly the strongest response predictors. In blood, tumor-derived TCR clones expanded after radiotherapy plus ipilimumab.

Sequenced by immunoSEQ multiplex PCR; TCRdb stores in-frame clones only, minus some. The profile covers some 64,000 clones, with approximately 79% appearing a single time and about 15% taken by the ten largest. This clonotype was obtained from a human donor with non-small cell lung cancer whose response to radiotherapy plus ipilimumab could not be evaluated. Some clones in this sample may be carry-over from other donors' samples. This chain connects TRBV7-2 to TRBJ2-7; 7 bases align to TRBD1. The sample consisted of peripheral blood, taken from a patient treated with radiotherapy plus ipilimumab. The CDR3, as DNA: TGTGCCAGCAGCTTAGTCGACAGGGACGGCTACGAGCAGTACTTC. It encodes CASSLVDRDGYEQYF. Looking up the rest from reference TRBV7-2 and TRBJ2-7 gives the full variable domain: GAGVSQSPSNKVTEKGKDVELRCDPISGHTALYWYRQSLGQGLEFLIYFQGNSAPDKSGLPSDRFSAERTGGSVSTLTIQRTQQEDSAVYLCASSLVDRDGYEQYFGPGTRLTVT.